Here is one TCR beta chain with its context. What this receptor recognizes is not known. There are no base qualities to consult, and no much larger clone falls within one base. These data belong to a study of T cell responses to AZD1222 COVID-19 vaccine (dated by TCRdb to 2020 to 2022). Broadly, across the study: Because spike-specific TCR depth and breadth did not differ between the two schedules, AZD1222 recipients who got a second dose at roughly 4 weeks were pooled with those who got a second dose at roughly 12 weeks. A total of 233 trial participants underwent TCR sequencing, of whom 207 received two doses of AZD1222 and some 25 received two doses of the MenACWY control vaccine. Trial participants were enrolled by age into subgroups of 18-55, 56-69 and 70-plus years, and roughly 150, 30 and 60 TCR-sequenced participants, respectively, were included in these subgroups. The full study reports these points: A significant rise in spike-specific TCR breadth and depth was observed after two AZD1222 doses relative to day 0 and relative to MenACWY recipients. Conclusions about previously exposed vaccinees are limited because only a handful of AZD1222 recipients were SARS-CoV-2 seropositive at baseline. In the small 56-69-year group, the increase in depth fell short of significance, most likely because of low power. Nearly half of unique spike-specific TCRs reportedly recognized epitopes outside regions mutated in the B.1.351 and B.1.1.7 variants. The vaccine-associated CD4 TCRs covered the entire spike protein, and the dominant responses fell in regions 160-218 and 743-854. Most participants were white British and females outnumbered males, and the authors suggested that clonal diversity may have been underestimated. No day 14 peak-response samples were available, so repertoires were characterized only after the peak T cell response.

V and J lose 1 base and 4 bases, and a span of 9 bases separates them. Reading the germline V gene gives CDR1 SGHRS and CDR2 YFSETQ. The CDR3 runs 14 amino acids, cysteine and phenylalanine included. Only the CDR3 region is kept as DNA, spanning 42 bases read in frame from base 1. The time point tag for this specimen amounts to: baseline before first vaccination. Vaccinee samples were obtained from the UK trials COV001 and COV002, which included a single-blind randomized controlled phase 2/3 trial of AZD1222 (ChAdOx1 nCoV-19) in healthy adults. For TCRbeta chain sequencing, PBMC samples were collected from trial participants at day 0 and at day 28 after the second dose. The CDR3 regions of human TCRbeta chains were analyzed by immunosequencing. On the study's bioinformatics: Repertoire TCRs were matched against a reference library of SARS-CoV-2-specific TCRs generated with the MIRA antigen-specificity platform. Breadth meant the fraction of unique TCRs that were SARS-CoV-2-associated, whereas depth meant the fraction of total T cells that were SARS-CoV-2-associated. Using the MIRA data, each spike-specific TCR was assigned both to the spike region to which the TCR was reactive and to a CD4 or CD8 class. Log10-transformed breadth and depth values were compared by one-way ANOVA with Sidak's multiple comparisons tests. Imported from immuneACCESS, the table was reduced by TCRdb to in-frame sequences with V and J called. These copies leave out some clones; in studies compared against another copy, an unresolved V gene accounts for under half, and the cause of the remainder is not known. The V and J calls and the clone size are those of that table, but D and trimming were determined from the DNA. The sample table records around 52,000 clones; approximately 86% of these occur just once. Around 15% of the sample is in the top ten clones.

Recombination connected TRBV5-1 to TRBJ1-3, with an unclear D gene assignment. The sequenced sample was peripheral blood, obtained on day 0 of AZD1222 vaccination. The TCR sequence derives from an adult in good health. The CDR3 reads as follows: CASSLSSLGNTIYF. The bases are TGCGCCAGCAGCTTGTCCTCATTAGGAAACACCATATATTTT.